Below are 8 T cell receptor beta chains sequenced from a single sample in a study of tumor-infiltrating lymphocytes in primary liver carcinoma. The template, roughly 510 ng total RNA, yielded TCR beta cDNA made with a constant-region primer. Sequencing libraries for TCR beta derived from three nested multiplex PCR rounds that used slightly modified ARM-PCR. Rounds one and two of PCR, each of 10 cycles, were primed with TRBV1-TRBV30 forward primers and a C-beta reverse primer. Each CDR3 protein gets one entry after TCRdb re-called the multiplex PCR reads with MiXCR. The sample comprises 100,000 or so distinct CDR3 sequences, around 71% of which are singletons, and around 12% rests with the top ten. Co-extracting RNA and DNA was done with roughly 17-34 mg of unsorted bulk tissue as input. Specimen: liver tumor tissue from sampling region 2. The subset: tumor region T2, inferior pole. These receptors originate from a woman aged 60-70 years with primary liver carcinoma and hepatitis B virus infection.

This clonotype came up once. A much larger clone lies one base from this, so it may be a read error. This chain links TRBV5-1 with TRBJ1-2; D remains ambiguous. The CDR3 is 13 residues long. Germline assignment: CDR1 SGHRS and CDR2 YFSETQ. The CDR3 sequence is CASSLQTSRGYIF. CDR3 nucleotides: TGCGCCAGCAGCCTACAGACAAGTCGAGGCTACATCTTC.

The CDR3 bases are TGTGCAAGCTGCCAGAGAAGCGGGGAGGCCTACGAGCAGTACTTC. As protein: CASCQRSGEAYEQYF. The rearrangement links TRBV4-2 to TRBJ2-7, with 7 bases aligning to TRBD2. CDR1 is LGHNA, CDR2 YNFKEQ, per germline. There are 15 residues in the CDR3.

By share, this clonotype ranks as medium-sized. DNA for the CDR3: TGTGCCAGCAGCTCACCTCGGACTAGCGGCAATGAGCAGTTCTTC. Its protein is CASSSPRTSGNEQFF. The chain employs TRBV11-2 and TRBJ2-1, with TRBD2 identical over 10 bases. Germline CDR1 and CDR2: SGHAT and FQNNGV. This CDR3 is 15 amino acids long. The junction had 6 bases not matched to a gene; V was cut back by 4 bases and J by 6 bases.

Points on this clonotype: A single base separates this from a much larger clone, so it may be a read error. The chain is built from TRBV30 and TRBJ2-1; D uncertain. The CDR3 spans 12 residues. Trimming left V 2 bases short and J 8 bases short, with 10 bases between. Germline V gene sequence: CDR1 GTSNPN, CDR2 SVGIG (reference sequence). CDR3 nucleotides: TGTGCCTGGAGTTTCAGTTTATATGAGCAGTTCTTC. Encoded protein: CAWSFSLYEQFF. The whole variable domain, remainder taken from reference TRBV30 and TRBJ2-1, is SQTIHQWPATLVQPVGSPLSLECTVEGTSNPNLYWYRQAAGRGLQLLFYSVGIGQISSEVPQNLSASRPQDRQFILSSKKLLLSDSGFYLCAWSFSLYEQFFGPGTRLTVL.

Regarding this clonotype: This may come from a read error, since a much larger clone is one base off. The rearrangement uses TRBV4-1 and TRBJ2-7; D uncertain. V lost 1 base, J lost 5 bases, and 9 bases lay in between. CDR1 MGHRA and CDR2 YSYEKL come from the germline V gene. The CDR3 length is 13 residues. The CDR3 region has the DNA TGCGCCAGCAGCCAAGTAACGCGTGACGAGCAGTACTTC. This sequence encodes CASSQVTRDEQYF.

As regards this clonotype: Just one base apart from a much larger clone, this may be a read error. This chain connects TRBV6-6 to TRBJ2-7, with 9 nucleotides matching TRBD2. Germline V gives CDR1 MNHNY, CDR2 SVGAGI (reference sequence). The CDR3 covers 15 residues. In DNA, the CDR3 is TGTGGCGGCACCTCCGGGCTAGCGGGACCCTACGAGCAGTACTTC. Protein: CGGTSGLAGPYEQYF.

Concerning this clonotype: One end of the junction does not line up with germline, which may come from a read error. The V call is TRBV11-1, the J call TRBJ1-1, with no clear D. Germline V lookup: CDR1 SGHAT, CDR2 FQDESV (reference sequence). This CDR3 has 14 amino acids. CDR3 coding DNA: TGTGCCAGCAGCTTCGGCACGGGAGGAGCTGAAGTTTTCTTT. This codes for CASSFGTGGAEVFF.

A word on this clonotype: One junction end does not reproduce the germline sequence, and a read error may be involved. CDR3 sequence reads: CTSSSTHGQGYRGDQFF. In nucleotides, the CDR3 is TGTACCAGCAGCTCAACCCACGGACAGGGGTACAGGGGTGATCAGTTCTTC. The chain links TRBV11-2 to TRBJ2-1; 9 bases fit TRBD1. The germline CDR1 and CDR2 sequences are SGHAT and FQNNGV. The CDR3 totals 17 residues.